The rows below give T cell receptor beta chains drawn from one sample of a study of identical twins. MiXCR, run by TCRdb on the 5' RACE reads, gives a single entry per CDR3 protein. This table holds approximately 350,000 distinct CDR3 sequences, about 12% found once. These data are also associated with another study on yellow fever vaccine responses in identical twins.

The sequenced sample consisted of CD8+ T cells sorted from blood. All receptors come from a young woman in good health. CDR3s include the opening cysteine and the closing phenylalanine or tryptophan. D genes are given only for firm matches. Size is stated for part of the rows, as once, few or many counts, or as a class when the clone is expanded.

d_gene,v_gene,j_gene,abundance,CDR3nt,CDR3aa
TRBD1,TRBV15,TRBJ2-7,.,TGTGCCACCAGCGGCGAGGACAGGGCCGAGCAGTACTTC,CATSGEDRAEQYF
.,TRBV9,TRBJ2-7,few,TGTGCCAGCAGCCCTAGTGGGGGGACTGACGAGCAGTACTTC,CASSPSGGTDEQYF
.,TRBV29-1,TRBJ2-7,.,TGCAGCGTTGTTGACACCGACGGGGAGCAGTACTTC,CSVVDTDGEQYF
TRBD1,TRBV6-5,TRBJ2-2,.,TGTGCCAGCAGTTACTCAGGACAGGGGGGAATCGGGGAGCTGTTTTTT,CASSYSGQGGIGELFF
.,TRBV4-1,TRBJ2-1,.,TGCGCCAGCAGCCAAGTCGGGTCGGCCGGTGAGCAGTTCTTC,CASSQVGSAGEQFF
.,TRBV4-2,TRBJ1-1,few,TGTGCCAGCAGCCAAGATTTGATCCCAAAGCGGAACACTGAAGCTTTCTTT,CASSQDLIPKRNTEAFF
.,TRBV15,TRBJ2-2,few,TGTGCCACCAGCAGTACGGACACCGGGGAGCTGTTTTTT,CATSSTDTGELFF
.,TRBV6-2/TRBV6-3,TRBJ2-5,.,TGTGCCAGCAGTTACTCGAAAGGAATGAAGACCCAGTACTTC,CASSYSKGMKTQYF
.,TRBV2,TRBJ2-7,.,TGTGCCAGCAGTGACTCCCGGACGCCCTACGAGCAGTACTTC,CASSDSRTPYEQYF
.,TRBV6-5,TRBJ2-1,.,TGTGCCAGCAGTTACTCTAGCGTAAATGAGCAGTTCTTC,CASSYSSVNEQFF
TRBD2,TRBV5-5,TRBJ2-1,.,TGTGCCAGCAGCACCCGGACTAGCGGGAACTACAATGAGCAGTTCTTC,CASSTRTSGNYNEQFF
.,TRBV21-1,TRBJ1-6,.,TGTGCCAGCAGCAAAGGGGCAGGGAGGAATTCACCCCTCCACTTT,CASSKGAGRNSPLHF
.,TRBV5-1,TRBJ2-1,few,TGCGCCAGCAGCTTGTCCGGGAATTGGAATGAGCAGTTCTTC,CASSLSGNWNEQFF
.,TRBV20-1,TRBJ1-3,.,TGCAGTGCGACCCAGGATACTGGAAACACCATATATTTT,CSATQDTGNTIYF
TRBD1,TRBV29-1,TRBJ2-7,.,TGCAGCGTTGAGGGTCCTGGACAGGGGGCCTACGAGCAGTACTTC,CSVEGPGQGAYEQYF
TRBD2,TRBV5-1,TRBJ2-3,.,TGCGCCAGCAGCTTTCTAGCGGGAGTATCGAGGACAGATACGCAGTATTTT,CASSFLAGVSRTDTQYF
.,TRBV6-6,TRBJ2-5,few,TGTGCCAGCAGTTACTCCCTGCTGGAGACCCAGTACTTC,CASSYSLLETQYF
TRBD1,TRBV12-3/TRBV12-4,TRBJ1-1,few,TGTGCCAGCAGTCCTCCGGGACAGGGCTTGAACACTGAAGCTTTCTTT,CASSPPGQGLNTEAFF
.,TRBV6-4,TRBJ2-1,.,TGTGCCAGCAGTGACTCGCCTTACAATGAGCAGTTCTTC,CASSDSPYNEQFF
TRBD1,TRBV5-8,TRBJ1-1,.,TGTGCCAGCAGCGCGCCCGGGACAGGGGGTTGGAACACTGAAGCTTTCTTT,CASSAPGTGGWNTEAFF
TRBD2,TRBV5-8,TRBJ2-1,.,TGTGCCAGCAGCTTGGGGGGACTAGCGGCAACACGGATCTTC,CASSLGGLAATRIF
TRBD2,TRBV15,TRBJ2-1,.,TGTGCCACCAGCCCTTCAGGGCGGGAGCCCTACAATGAGCAGTTCTTC,CATSPSGREPYNEQFF
.,TRBV9,TRBJ2-7,.,TGTGCCAGCAGCGTAGGGAGTGAGCCTTCGTACGAGCAGTACTTC,CASSVGSEPSYEQYF
.,TRBV9,TRBJ2-1,few,TGTGCCAGCAGCGCAGGTTCTACCTACAATGAGCAGTTCTTC,CASSAGSTYNEQFF
TRBD2,TRBV2,TRBJ2-1,few,TGTGCCAGCCTCTCATCCGGGAGGGCCGGGATCTCCTACAATGAGCAGTTCTTC,CASLSSGRAGISYNEQFF
.,TRBV6-5,TRBJ1-2,.,TGTGCCAGCAGTTACGGGGCTGACTATGGCTACACCTTC,CASSYGADYGYTF
TRBD1,TRBV5-1,TRBJ1-1,.,TGCGCCAGCAGCTTGGGGACAGGGTTTAACACTGAAGCTTTCTTT,CASSLGTGFNTEAFF
TRBD1,TRBV28,TRBJ2-5,.,TGTGCCAGCAGTCGCGACAGGGGATATCGAGAGACCCAGTACTTC,CASSRDRGYRETQYF
.,TRBV11-1,TRBJ2-1,.,TGTGCCAGCAGCTTATGGTGGTTGGGTCTCCCGTGGAACAATGAGCAGTTCTTC,CASSLWWLGLPWNNEQFF
.,TRBV11-3,TRBJ2-3,.,TGTGCCAGCAGCCTCAGGGACACCATGGGGGCAGATACGCAGTATTTT,CASSLRDTMGADTQYF
TRBD1,TRBV28,TRBJ2-3,.,TGTGCCAGCAGTGCTCCCCTGTCCCGGGACAGGGTTTGGAGCACAGATACGCAGTATTTT,CASSAPLSRDRVWSTDTQYF
.,TRBV4-1,TRBJ2-1,many,TGCGCCAGCAGCCAAGAGCCCCCGGGGATTTCCTACAATGAGCAGTTCTTC,CASSQEPPGISYNEQFF
.,TRBV6-4,TRBJ2-3,.,TGTGCCAGCAGTGACGGTGGCCTCGAGGGGCCAGATACGCAGTATTTT,CASSDGGLEGPDTQYF
TRBD1,TRBV10-3,TRBJ1-6,many,TGTGCCATCAGTGAGTCGACAGGGAGAGGCTCACCCCTCCACTTT,CAISESTGRGSPLHF
.,TRBV27,TRBJ2-1,.,TGTGCCAGCAGTCTACTACGGACAGACGGCCCCAATGAGCAGTTCTTC,CASSLLRTDGPNEQFF
TRBD2,TRBV28,TRBJ2-4,few,TGTGCCAGCAGTAGCGGGGTATATACCAAAAACATTCAGTACTTC,CASSSGVYTKNIQYF
TRBD1,TRBV2,TRBJ1-1,few,TGTGCCAGCAGTGCAGGACAGGGGTACACTGAAGCTTTCTTT,CASSAGQGYTEAFF
.,TRBV11-3,TRBJ2-1,.,TGTGCCAGCAGCTTCTCCCTGTCTGAGCAGTTCTTC,CASSFSLSEQFF
.,TRBV4-2,TRBJ2-7,.,TGTGCCAGCAGCCAAGCACTAAGTCCCCTTGTGGACTCCTACGAGCAGTACTTC,CASSQALSPLVDSYEQYF
.,TRBV28,TRBJ2-7,.,TGTGCCAGCAGTTTAAGCATCACCTACGAGCAGTACTTC,CASSLSITYEQYF
TRBD1,TRBV24-1,TRBJ2-5,few,TGTGCCACCAGTGATCCGACAGGGGGCTGGGAGACCCAGTACTTC,CATSDPTGGWETQYF
TRBD2,TRBV12-3/TRBV12-4,TRBJ2-2,.,TGTGCCAGCAGCACCAGCGGGGACGGTGGGGAGCTGTTTTTT,CASSTSGDGGELFF
.,TRBV12-3/TRBV12-4,TRBJ1-5,few,TGTGCCAGCAGTTTAGGGGGGACGTCCCGGCCCCAGCATTTT,CASSLGGTSRPQHF
.,TRBV5-6,TRBJ2-1,few,TGTGCCAGCAGCTTGGCTGGAGGGCCCAACAATGAGCAGTTCTTC,CASSLAGGPNNEQFF
.,TRBV11-1,TRBJ2-7,few,TGTGCCAGCACCGCCGCAGGGTACGAGCAGTACTTC,CASTAAGYEQYF
.,TRBV3-1,TRBJ2-7,few,TGTGCCAGCAGCCAAGATGACCGAGGGCAGCAAGGTTACGAGCAGTACTTC,CASSQDDRGQQGYEQYF
TRBD1,TRBV6-5,TRBJ2-2,few,TGTGCCAGCAGTTTCCCCGGGACAGAGAACACCGGGGAGCTGTTTTTT,CASSFPGTENTGELFF
.,TRBV12-3/TRBV12-4,TRBJ1-1,many,TGTGCCAGCAGTTTTAGTGGCAGGGACGAAGCTTTCTTT,CASSFSGRDEAFF
.,TRBV2,TRBJ2-2,.,TGTGCCCGACGACAAACCAACGGGGATTCCGGGGAGCTGTTTTTT,CARRQTNGDSGELFF